One and the same sample provided the 18 T cell receptor beta chains below, sequenced in a study of naive and memory T cell subsets. An equimolar mix of two oligonucleotides served as the beta constant-region primer for TRBC1 and TRBC2. Ligated cDNA was amplified by four rounds of PCR with nested alpha and beta constant-region primers and SP2. TCRdb itself ran the UMI-ligation and nested PCR reads through MiXCR, one entry per CDR3 protein. The profile shows approximately 140,000 distinct CDR3 sequences, about 20% of them singletons. Findings and limits, study-wide: Especially in CD8 cells, naive repertoires contained a few larger clonotypes, possibly CD45RA-re-expressing memory cells.

For these receptors, no antigen is known. The sample comprised naive CD8+ T cells from blood. The receptors here all came from a human donor in good health.

The chain is built from TRBV5-1 and TRBJ1-1, with D maybe TRBD1 (6 bases). The CDR3 spans 16 residues. V lost 4 bases, J lost 5 bases, and 21 bases lay in between. Per germline, CDR1 SGHRS and CDR2 YFSETQ. CDR3 DNA: TGCGCCAGCAGCCTGGGGGAGGGGGGGCTTAAAACTGAAGCTTTCTTT. This gives the protein CASSLGEGGLKTEAFF. The full variable domain, in which reference TRBV5-1 and TRBJ1-1 provide the parts outside the CDR3, is KAGVTQTPRYLIKTRGQQVTLSCSPISGHRSVSWYQQTPGQGLQFLFEYFSETQRNKGNFPGRFSGRQFSNSRSEMNVSTLELGDSALYLCASSLGEGGLKTEAFFGQGTRLTVV.

V and J are TRBV29-1 and TRBJ2-7; TRBD1 matches at 8 bases. The CDR3 runs 14 residues. Germline V gives CDR1 SQVTM, CDR2 ANQGSEA. With 2 bases clipped from V and 2 bases from J, the junction kept 5 bases outside the gene matches. The CDR3 reads CSVESGTGTYEQYF. CDR3 DNA: TGCAGCGTTGAATCGGGGACAGGAACCTACGAGCAGTACTTC.

The rearrangement joins TRBV5-6 to TRBJ1-5, with a tentative D call TRBD1 (5 bases). Trimming removed 2 bases from V and 6 bases from J, with 15 bases in between. The CDR3 covers 15 residues. The V gene's germline CDR1 is SGHDT and CDR2 YYEEEE. This chain's CDR3 is CASSFGTIGGQPQHF. The CDR3 nucleotides are TGTGCCAGCAGCTTTGGCACGATTGGGGGTCAGCCCCAGCATTTT. The complete variable domain, with remaining parts taken from reference TRBV5-6 and TRBJ1-5, reads DAGVTQSPTHLIKTRGQQVTLRCSPKSGHDTVSWYQQALGQGPQFIFQYYEEEERQRGNFPDRFSGHQFPNYSSELNVNALLLGDSALYLCASSFGTIGGQPQHFGDGTRLSIL.

For the CDR3, the DNA is TGTGCCACCAGCAGAGAGCAGGGATTAATCTACGAGCAGTACTTC. Translation: CATSREQGLIYEQYF. J is TRBJ2-7 and V is TRBV15; possible D gene TRBD1, 5 bases. Germline CDR1 LNHNV, CDR2 YYDKDF (reference sequence). This CDR3 contains 15 residues. The ends were cut back, 0 bases at V and 3 bases at J, with 12 bases in the middle.

V is TRBV12-3 or TRBV12-4 and J is TRBJ1-1; D is unresolved. CDR3 length equals 13 residues. V was clipped by 0 bases and J by 10 bases, with 12 bases between them. The CDR3, as DNA: TGTGCCAGCAGTTTAGCTCCGGGAACAGCAGCTTTCTTT. It encodes CASSLAPGTAAFF.

V is TRBV6-5 and J is TRBJ1-4; D is unclear. Germline V gene lookup returns CDR1 MNHEY and CDR2 SVGAGI. Trimming shortened V by 2 bases and J by 8 bases, and 15 bases separated the two germline ends. The CDR3 has 15 amino acids. The CDR3 DNA follows: TGTGCCAGCAGTTACAGGCCTATCGCTCGGGAAAAACTGTTTTTT. Translating it yields CASSYRPIAREKLFF.

A few counts support this clonotype. The V gene is TRBV27, the J gene TRBJ2-1; D not certain. Trimming took off 4 bases at V and 5 bases at J, with 3 bases between the two ends. Germline-derived CDR1 and CDR2 are MNHEY and SMNVEV (reference sequence). The CDR3 has 11 residues. The CDR3 reads CASSSHNEQFF. CDR3 DNA: TGTGCCAGCAGTTCTCACAATGAGCAGTTCTTC.

The sample holds a few counts of this clonotype. The chain carries TRBV24-1 and TRBJ2-1, with 9 nucleotides matching TRBD2. CDR3 length: 14 residues. Germline loops: CDR1 KGHDR, CDR2 SFDVKD. The J segment lost 8 bases and the V segment lost 9 bases, leaving 10 bases of the junction unmatched. Written as DNA, the CDR3 is TGTGCCACCCGTGTCCCGGGACTAGCACATGAGCAGTTCTTC. Translation: CATRVPGLAHEQFF.

This chain links TRBV29-1 with TRBJ2-2; D possibly uses TRBD1 or TRBD2 (5 bases each). Germline CDR1 is SQVTM and CDR2 is ANQGSEA. The CDR3 is 13 residues long. The V end was cut by 6 bases, the J end by 3 bases, with 11 bases between. This CDR3 reads CSVGLGDTGELFF. The CDR3 DNA is TGCAGCGTCGGGCTGGGGGACACCGGGGAGCTGTTTTTT.

At least ten counts were recorded for this clonotype. The chain combines TRBV30 with TRBJ2-1; perhaps TRBD2 as D (5 bases). The germline V and J ends were trimmed by 1 base and 0 bases, with 10 bases remaining between them. This CDR3 spans 15 amino acids. Germline CDR1 is GTSNPN and CDR2 is SVGIG (reference sequence). The CDR3 loop reads CAWSAAGSSYNEQFF. The CDR3 DNA reads as TGTGCCTGGAGTGCGGCGGGTAGCTCCTACAATGAGCAGTTCTTC.

This clonotype occurred a few times. The gene calls are TRBV30 and TRBJ2-1; D may be TRBD2 (5 bases). Germline V CDR1 and CDR2: GTSNPN, SVGIG (reference sequence). The CDR3 contains 15 residues. V gave up 3 bases and J gave up 4 bases, with 16 bases separating them. CDR3 in amino acids: CAWSEGIVSYNEQFF. The CDR3 DNA sequence: TGTGCCTGGAGCGAGGGAATTGTATCATACAATGAGCAGTTCTTC.

This clonotype was seen a few times. The gene calls are TRBV27 and TRBJ1-4; 9 nucleotides line up with TRBD1. The germline V gene encodes CDR1 MNHEY and CDR2 SMNVEV (reference sequence). The trim removed 2 bases at V and 5 bases at J, leaving 3 bases unmatched. The length of the CDR3 is 15 residues. Here the CDR3 reads CASSLGQGMNEKLFF. CDR3 coding DNA: TGTGCCAGCAGTTTAGGACAGGGGATGAATGAAAAACTGTTTTTT.

This rearrangement joins TRBV4-2 to TRBJ2-3; D is undetermined. This CDR3 has 15 residues. Germline values: CDR1 LGHNA, CDR2 YNFKEQ. V was shortened by 0 bases and J by 2 bases, with 9 bases between the two germline ends. CDR3 in amino acids: CASSQEGLDTDTQYF. The CDR3 coding sequence is TGTGCCAGCAGCCAAGAGGGCCTCGACACAGATACGCAGTATTTT.

This clonotype has just a few counts. J is TRBJ2-1 and V is TRBV5-6, with 8 positions matching TRBD2. The CDR3 is 16 amino acids. Looked up from germline, CDR1 is SGHDT and CDR2 is YYEEEE. V lost 0 bases and J lost 9; bases outside the gene matches: 11. CDR3 amino acids: CASSLAGTRYQGEQFF. CDR3 nucleotide sequence: TGTGCCAGCAGCTTGGCAGGGACTAGGTATCAGGGTGAGCAGTTCTTC.

V is TRBV20-1 and J is TRBJ2-7, with TRBD2 matching 10 bases. Looked up from germline, CDR1 is DFQATT and CDR2 is SNEGSKA (reference sequence). V lost 0 bases, J lost 3 bases, and 2 bases stayed unmatched. The CDR3 is made up of 14 amino acids. In nucleotides, the CDR3 is TGCAGTGCTAGAGATTGGACTAGCGGCTACGAGCAGTACTTC. Encoded protein: CSARDWTSGYEQYF.

This clonotype turned up a few times. The chain couples TRBV4-1 to TRBJ2-7; a possible D gene is TRBD1 (6 bases). Germline V CDR1 and CDR2: MGHRA, YSYEKL. CDR3 size: 15 residues. Trimming removed 1 base at V and 2 bases at J, with 12 bases between. The CDR3 nucleotides read TGCGCCAGCAGCCAAGTCGCAGGGGTGGCCTACGAGCAGTACTTC. This codes for CASSQVAGVAYEQYF.

This clonotype was seen repeatedly, ten times or more. The genes are TRBV13 and TRBJ1-1; D gene ambiguous. CDR3 length: 13 residues. Germline V gene data show CDR1 as PRHDT and CDR2 as FYEKMQ (reference sequence). V lost 0 bases to trimming and J lost 2 bases, with 4 bases between them. CDR3 sequence reads: CASSLGSNTEAFF. CDR3 DNA sequence: TGTGCCAGCAGCTTAGGATCTAACACTGAAGCTTTCTTT. Variable domain in full (rest from reference TRBV13 and TRBJ1-1): AAGVIQSPRHLIKEKRETATLKCYPIPRHDTVYWYQQGPGQDPQFLISFYEKMQSDKGSIPDRFSAQQFSDYHSELNMSSLELGDSALYFCASSLGSNTEAFFGQGTRLTVV.

The chain couples TRBV6-1 to TRBJ2-1; tentatively, D is TRBD1 or TRBD2 (5 bases each). The CDR3 runs 15 residues. V was pared by 2 bases and J by 5 bases, with 13 bases between. The germline V gene encodes CDR1 MNHNS and CDR2 SASEGT. DNA of the CDR3: TGTGCCAGCAGTGAACTCTGGGACGGCCACAATGAGCAGTTCTTC. Translated, it gives CASSELWDGHNEQFF.